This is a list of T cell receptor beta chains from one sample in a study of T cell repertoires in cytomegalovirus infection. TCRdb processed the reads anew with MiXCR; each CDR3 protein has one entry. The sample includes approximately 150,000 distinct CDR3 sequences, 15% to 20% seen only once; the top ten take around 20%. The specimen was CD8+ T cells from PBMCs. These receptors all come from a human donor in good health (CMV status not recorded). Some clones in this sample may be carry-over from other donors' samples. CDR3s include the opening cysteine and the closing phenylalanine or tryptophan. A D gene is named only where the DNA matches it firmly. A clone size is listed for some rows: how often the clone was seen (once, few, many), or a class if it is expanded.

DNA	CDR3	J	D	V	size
TGCAGTGCTAGAGATCAAGACTCTGGAAACACCATATATTTT	CSARDQDSGNTIYF	TRBJ1-3	NA	TRBV20-1	few
TGTGCCAGCAGCCTCGCCGGTGGGGGCAATGAGCAGTTCTTC	CASSLAGGGNEQFF	TRBJ2-1	NA	TRBV7-3	few
TGTGCCAGCAGCCGCGAGGGGGAAACCTCCTACAATGAGCAGTTCTTC	CASSREGETSYNEQFF	TRBJ2-1	NA	TRBV7-8	many
TGCAGTGCTAGAGATTTGACAGGGCGAGGGGGGGAGCTGTTTTTT	CSARDLTGRGGELFF	TRBJ2-2	TRBD1	TRBV20-1	NA
TGTGCCAGCAAAAGAAGACACAGGGACAACACCGGGGAGCTGTTTTTT	CASKRRHRDNTGELFF	TRBJ2-2	NA	TRBV5-5	NA
TGCAGTGCTAGAGAGACAGGGCTGGGGGTCACAGATACGCAGTATTTT	CSARETGLGVTDTQYF	TRBJ2-3	TRBD1	TRBV20-1	many
TGTGCCAGCTATTACGAGTTCCCCTACAATGAGCAGTTCTTC	CASYYEFPYNEQFF	TRBJ2-1	NA	TRBV12-3/TRBV12-4	few
TGTGCCAGCAGAAGTGGACAGAGTGACGGAAACACCATATATTTT	CASRSGQSDGNTIYF	TRBJ1-3	NA	TRBV7-8	few
TGTGCCAGCAGCTTTGGAGGCGTCTACGAGCAGTACTTC	CASSFGGVYEQYF	TRBJ2-7	NA	TRBV7-6	few
TGTGCCAGCAACCCACCCCAGAATTCACCCCTCCACTTT	CASNPPQNSPLHF	TRBJ1-6	NA	TRBV7-9	few
TGTGCCAGCAGCCCGAGCGGGATCTACGAGCAGTACTTC	CASSPSGIYEQYF	TRBJ2-7	TRBD2	TRBV14	few
TGCAGTGTTCGGCTAAGGGGGGATTATGGCTACACCTTC	CSVRLRGDYGYTF	TRBJ1-2	NA	TRBV20-1	NA
TGCAGTGCTAGCTCCCCGGGCTCGCGCCATGAGCAGTTCTTC	CSASSPGSRHEQFF	TRBJ2-1	NA	TRBV20-1	few
TGCAGCGCCAGACAGGGGGACTCCTATAATTCACCCCTCCACTTT	CSARQGDSYNSPLHF	TRBJ1-6	TRBD1	TRBV29-1	NA
TGTGCCAGTAGTATAGTAGGGTTTGAGCAGTTCTTC	CASSIVGFEQFF	TRBJ2-1	NA	TRBV19	NA
TGTGCCAGCAGAACGACCATGGGACGAAATGAAAAACTGTTTTTT	CASRTTMGRNEKLFF	TRBJ1-4	NA	TRBV7-9	many
TGTGCCAGCAGCTTAGTCGAGCTAGCGGCGAACACCGGGGAGCTGTTTTTT	CASSLVELAANTGELFF	TRBJ2-2	TRBD2	TRBV11-2	few
TGTGCCAGCAGCTTAGCGTGGGCAATCGATAGCAATCAGCCCCAGCATTTT	CASSLAWAIDSNQPQHF	TRBJ1-5	NA	TRBV7-8	many
TGTGCCAGCAGTTCGTTACCGTGGGGACAGGGAGAAGAGACCCAGTACTTC	CASSSLPWGQGEETQYF	TRBJ2-5	TRBD1	TRBV27	NA
TGTGCCAGCAGTTTCGGGGGGATCTACAATGAGCAGTTCTTC	CASSFGGIYNEQFF	TRBJ2-1	TRBD2	TRBV12-3/TRBV12-4	medium-sized
TGTGCCAGCAGCTTAGTGGGGCACAATGAGCAGTTCTTC	CASSLVGHNEQFF	TRBJ2-1	NA	TRBV7-2	few
TGTGCCAGTAATCCTCCGGGACGGTGGGAGACCCAGTACTTC	CASNPPGRWETQYF	TRBJ2-5	NA	TRBV19	few
TGTGCCAGCAGCCACGGCAGGGTCGAGCAGTACTTC	CASSHGRVEQYF	TRBJ2-7	NA	TRBV11-2	NA
TGTGCCAGCAGATGGACGGGAAACACTGAAGCTTTCTTT	CASRWTGNTEAFF	TRBJ1-1	NA	TRBV6-2/TRBV6-3	NA
TGTGCCAGCAGCCAACGACTAGCGGCCTACGAGCAGTACTTC	CASSQRLAAYEQYF	TRBJ2-7	TRBD2	TRBV3-1	NA
TGTGCCAGCAGTACAGGGAATCAGCCCCAGCATTTT	CASSTGNQPQHF	TRBJ1-5	NA	TRBV28	NA
TGTGCCAGCAGCTTAGGGGGAGCACTCGGGCCCTACAATGAGCAGTTCTTC	CASSLGGALGPYNEQFF	TRBJ2-1	NA	TRBV7-8	few
TGTGCCAGCACCTCCGCCCAGCGGCGGCGGGGCTACACCTTC	CASTSAQRRRGYTF	TRBJ1-2	NA	TRBV6-5	NA
TGTGCCAGCAGTGATAGACACCTTAACTATGGCTACACCTTC	CASSDRHLNYGYTF	TRBJ1-2	NA	TRBV2	many
TGTGCCAGCAGCTTAGGAACTCCGGATCCGCAGTATTTT	CASSLGTPDPQYF	TRBJ2-3	NA	TRBV11-2	NA
TGCAGTGCTTTAGAGCGGGAGTGGAGCACAGATACGCAGTATTTT	CSALEREWSTDTQYF	TRBJ2-3	TRBD2	TRBV20-1	NA
TGTGCCAGCAGCTTGCGTGGGGGGGCGGTCCCAGATACGCAGTATTTT	CASSLRGGAVPDTQYF	TRBJ2-3	NA	TRBV7-8	NA
TGTGCCAGCACCGCGTGGGGCTATAATTCACCCCTCCACTTT	CASTAWGYNSPLHF	TRBJ1-6	NA	TRBV7-2	many
TGTGCCAGTAGCCCAACGGTTACTAGCTCCTACAATGAGCAGTTCTTC	CASSPTVTSSYNEQFF	TRBJ2-1	NA	TRBV19	NA
TGCAGTGCTACCCCCTGGAGGGGTAACACTGAAGCTTTCTTT	CSATPWRGNTEAFF	TRBJ1-1	NA	TRBV20-1	few
TGTGCCAGCAGTTACTGGAGACAGGGTGACGAGCAGTACTTC	CASSYWRQGDEQYF	TRBJ2-7	TRBD1	TRBV6-5	NA
TGCAGTGCTAGGGACCCAGGGGACTCCTACAATGAGCAGTTCTTC	CSARDPGDSYNEQFF	TRBJ2-1	NA	TRBV20-1	few
TGTGCCAGTACCTATAAAGTCCAGCGGGAGATATCCGGGGAGCTGTTTTTT	CASTYKVQREISGELFF	TRBJ2-2	TRBD2	TRBV19	NA
TGTGCCAGCAGCTTAAAAACGTTCAATGAGCAGTTCTTC	CASSLKTFNEQFF	TRBJ2-1	NA	TRBV7-2	many
TGTGCCGTCGGAGGCCCCCCCTCCTACGAGCAGTACTTC	CAVGGPPSYEQYF	TRBJ2-7	NA	TRBV2	few
TGTGCCAGCAGCTTGCTGAGGGACAAAATTTGGAACACTGAAGCTTTCTTT	CASSLLRDKIWNTEAFF	TRBJ1-1	NA	TRBV5-4	once
TGTGCCTGGAGTGTACCCCCAGTCTATGGCTACACCTTC	CAWSVPPVYGYTF	TRBJ1-2	NA	TRBV30	once
TGTGCCAGCGGCGACAGCCCCTACGAGCAGTACTTC	CASGDSPYEQYF	TRBJ2-7	NA	TRBV27	NA
TGTGCCAGCAGCGCATCAGGTCACCCGTCGTACTTC	CASSASGHPSYF	TRBJ2-7	NA	TRBV7-2	few
TGTGCCAGCAGTGAAGCGGGGACGGTCTACGAGCAGTACTTC	CASSEAGTVYEQYF	TRBJ2-7	NA	TRBV2	NA
TGTGCCAGCAGTCTTCCGACAGGGGGAGGTAGGAATGAGCAGTTCTTC	CASSLPTGGGRNEQFF	TRBJ2-1	TRBD1	TRBV27	many
TGTGCCAGCAGCTTAGTACGGGGCGGGACGAGGGCCGCGAACACCGGGGAGCTGTTTTTT	CASSLVRGGTRAANTGELFF	TRBJ2-2	NA	TRBV7-9	NA
TGTGCCAGTAACCCACTAGCGGGTGTTAGCTCCTACGAGCAGTACTTC	CASNPLAGVSSYEQYF	TRBJ2-7	TRBD2	TRBV11-2	few
TGCAGTGCTAGAGTAGCGGGAGGAGATACGCAGTATTTT	CSARVAGGDTQYF	TRBJ2-3	TRBD2	TRBV20-1	NA
TGTGCCAGTAGTGTTGTTATGAACACTGAAGCTTTCTTT	CASSVVMNTEAFF	TRBJ1-1	NA	TRBV19	NA
TGTGCCAGCAGTCCAAGGACAGGGGGCGTCACTGAAGCTTTCTTT	CASSPRTGGVTEAFF	TRBJ1-1	TRBD1	TRBV27	few
TGTGCCAGCAGTTCCGGACAGGGTGAGCAGTTCTTC	CASSSGQGEQFF	TRBJ2-1	TRBD1	TRBV28	NA
TGTGCCAGCAGCTTAATATCGGGGTGCTATAATCAGCCCCAGCATTTT	CASSLISGCYNQPQHF	TRBJ1-5	NA	TRBV7-2	NA